This T cell receptor (beta chain) emerged from a study of cytomegalovirus exposure and HLA in healthy donors. Use of 60 Vbeta and 13 Jbeta primers characterized the PCR. The assay was immunoSEQ multiplex PCR, and TCRdb's table has in-frame clones only and misses some. The sample shows around 200,000 clones, around 83% of them seen only once. This CDR3 region has 14 residues. With 5 bases clipped from V and 1 base from J, the junction kept 2 bases outside the gene matches. Germline V gene lookup returns CDR1 MNHNS and CDR2 SASEGT. Sequencing was done on a sample of PBMCs. The chain carries TRBV6-1 and TRBJ1-5; 7 bases agree with TRBD1. The sequence was collected from a woman aged 50 to 65 in good health and CMV-seropositive. The CDR3 loop reads CASSPTGSNQPQHF. The DNA for the CDR3 is TGTGCCAGCAGTCCGACAGGGAGCAATCAGCCCCAGCATTTT.